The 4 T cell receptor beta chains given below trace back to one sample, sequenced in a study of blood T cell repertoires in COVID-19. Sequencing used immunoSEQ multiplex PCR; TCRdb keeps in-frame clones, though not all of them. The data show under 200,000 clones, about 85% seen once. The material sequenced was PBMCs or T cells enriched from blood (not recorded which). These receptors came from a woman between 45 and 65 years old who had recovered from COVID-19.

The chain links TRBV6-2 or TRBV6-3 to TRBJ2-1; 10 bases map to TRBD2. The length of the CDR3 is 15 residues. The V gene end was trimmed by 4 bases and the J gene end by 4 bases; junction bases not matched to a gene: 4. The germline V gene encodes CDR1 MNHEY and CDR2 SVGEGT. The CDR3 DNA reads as TGTGCCAGCAGTTTAGCGGGGGGACCTTACAATGAGCAGTTCTTC. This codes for CASSLAGGPYNEQFF.

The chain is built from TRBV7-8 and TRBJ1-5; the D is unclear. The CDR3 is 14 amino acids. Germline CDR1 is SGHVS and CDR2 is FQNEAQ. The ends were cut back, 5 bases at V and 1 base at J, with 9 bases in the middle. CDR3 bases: TGTGCCAGCAGCCCCCTTTCCAGCAATCAGCCCCAGCATTTT. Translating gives CASSPLSSNQPQHF.

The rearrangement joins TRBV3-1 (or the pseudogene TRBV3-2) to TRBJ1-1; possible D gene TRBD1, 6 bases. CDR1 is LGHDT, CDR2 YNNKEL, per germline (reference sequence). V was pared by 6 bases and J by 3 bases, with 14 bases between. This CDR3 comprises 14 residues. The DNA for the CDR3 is TGTGCCAGCAGGTGGGGGGGCGCGGACACTGAAGCTTTCTTT. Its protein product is CASRWGGADTEAFF.

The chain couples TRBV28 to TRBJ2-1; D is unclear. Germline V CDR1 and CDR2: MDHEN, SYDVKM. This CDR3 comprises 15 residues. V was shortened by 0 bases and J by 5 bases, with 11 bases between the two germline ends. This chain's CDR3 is CASSLWALTHNEQFF. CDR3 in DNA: TGTGCCAGCAGTTTATGGGCTCTGACTCACAATGAGCAGTTCTTC. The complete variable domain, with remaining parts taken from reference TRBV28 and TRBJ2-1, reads DVKVTQSSRYLVKRTGEKVFLECVQDMDHENMFWYRQDPGLGLRLIYFSYDVKMKEKGDIPEGYSVSREKKERFSLILESASTNQTSMYLCASSLWALTHNEQFFGPGTRLTVL.